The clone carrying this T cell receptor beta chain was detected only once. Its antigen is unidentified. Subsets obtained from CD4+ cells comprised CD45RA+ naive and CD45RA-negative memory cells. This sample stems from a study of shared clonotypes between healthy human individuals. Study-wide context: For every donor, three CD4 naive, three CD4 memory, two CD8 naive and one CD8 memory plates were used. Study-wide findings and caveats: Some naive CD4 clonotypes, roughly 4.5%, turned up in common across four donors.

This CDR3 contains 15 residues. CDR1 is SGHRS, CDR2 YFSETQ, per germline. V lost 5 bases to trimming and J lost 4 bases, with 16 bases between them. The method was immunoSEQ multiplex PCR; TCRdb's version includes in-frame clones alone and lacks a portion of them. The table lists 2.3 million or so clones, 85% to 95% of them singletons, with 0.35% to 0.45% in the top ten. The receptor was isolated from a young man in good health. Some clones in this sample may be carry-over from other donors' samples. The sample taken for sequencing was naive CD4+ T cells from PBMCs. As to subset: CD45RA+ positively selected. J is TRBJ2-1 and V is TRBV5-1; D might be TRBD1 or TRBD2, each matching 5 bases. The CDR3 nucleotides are TGCGCCAGCAGTTCCGGGACCTTATTTTACAATGAGCAGTTCTTC. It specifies CASSSGTLFYNEQFF.